These 20 T cell receptor beta chains were sequenced from one sample in a study of shared clonotypes between healthy human individuals. TCRdb keeps only in-frame clones here, not all; method: immunoSEQ multiplex PCR. The sample records some 2.3 million clones, over 85% being singletons. Material: naive CD4+ T cells from PBMCs. Documented subset: CD45RA+ positively selected. The source is a man younger than 35 in good health. Some clones in this sample may be carry-over from other donors' samples.

The chain is built from TRBV27 and TRBJ2-4, with D unresolved. The length of the CDR3 is 16 residues. Trimming removed 7 bases at V and 0 bases at J, with 16 bases between. Germline CDR1 reads MNHEY; CDR2 reads SMNVEV (reference sequence). The CDR3 spells CASTAKDRLAKNIQYF. The CDR3 DNA reads as TGTGCCAGCACCGCCAAGGACCGTCTAGCCAAAAACATTCAGTACTTC.

The chain has TRBV28 and TRBJ2-7, with D perhaps matching TRBD1 (5 bases). The length of the CDR3 is 14 residues. Germline V CDR1 and CDR2: MDHEN, SYDVKM. The V and J ends lost 5 bases and 4 bases respectively, with 15 bases between them. CDR3 bases: TGTGCCAGCAGTGGGGCAATGGACCCTTACGAGCAGTACTTC. Translated: CASSGAMDPYEQYF.

The chain is built from TRBV15 and TRBJ1-2; 9 positions agree with TRBD1. Trimming at V came to 1 base and at J to 5 bases, leaving 5 bases not matched to a gene. Germline V gene sequence: CDR1 LNHNV, CDR2 YYDKDF (reference sequence). This CDR3 has 15 residues. CDR3 protein: CATSRGDRARYGYTF. CDR3 sequence (DNA): TGTGCCACCAGCAGAGGGGACAGGGCCCGGTATGGCTACACCTTC.

The table lists this clone with a count of one. This rearrangement joins TRBV28 to TRBJ1-3; D not resolved. The CDR3 runs to 15 residues. The germline CDR1 and CDR2 sequences are MDHEN and SYDVKM. V lost 8 bases and J 0 bases, leaving 14 bases between the germline ends. The CDR3 bases are TGTGCCAGCTGCGACCCGGGGAGCTCTGGAAACACCATATATTTT. Translating gives CASCDPGSSGNTIYF.

This chain uses TRBV23-1 with TRBJ2-7, with a tentative D call TRBD2 (6 bases). TRBV23-1 is given ORF status, its function remaining uncertain. V lost 0 bases to trimming and J lost 11 bases, with 11 bases between them. This CDR3 is built from 12 residues. The CDR3 protein is CASSQSGGGKYF. CDR3 DNA sequence: TGCGCCAGCAGTCAATCGGGGGGTGGGAAGTACTTC.

The genes are TRBV9 and TRBJ1-1, with D perhaps TRBD1 (5 bases). This CDR3 comprises 13 residues. Germline CDR1 is SGDLS and CDR2 is YYNGEE. V gave up 0 bases and J gave up 8 bases, with 11 bases separating them. DNA of the CDR3: TGTGCCAGCAGCGTAGGGTATGGGACCGAAGCTTTCTTT. Amino acids: CASSVGYGTEAFF. The full variable domain, completed using reference TRBV9 and TRBJ1-1, is DSGVTQTPKHLITATGQRVTLRCSPRSGDLSVYWYQQSLDQGLQFLIQYYNGEERAKGNILERFSAQQFPDLHSELNLSSLELGDSALYFCASSVGYGTEAFFGQGTRLTVV.

V is TRBV11-2 and J is TRBJ2-5, with TRBD2 matching 13 bases. Germline loops: CDR1 SGHAT, CDR2 FQNNGV. V lost 5 bases to trimming and J lost 1 base; unmatched junction nucleotides: 4. The CDR3 is 16 amino acids. The CDR3 bases are TGTGCCAGCAGCCGGGGACTAGCGGGGCCCCAAGAGACCCAGTACTTC. Translating it yields CASSRGLAGPQETQYF.

Regarding this clone: Mismatch with germline at one junction end may stem from a read error. This chain connects TRBV18 to TRBJ1-4; 10 bases align to TRBD1. There are 15 residues in the CDR3. CDR1 and CDR2 (germline): KGHSH, LQKENI. CDR3 sequence reads: CASSAPGQGYEKLFF. In nucleotides, the CDR3 is TGTGCCAGCTCAGCACCGGGACAGGGGTATGAAAAACTGTTTTTT.

V and J are TRBV23-1 and TRBJ2-4; D remains unclear. TRBV23-1 is an open reading frame, and its role is uncertain. The V end was cut by 0 bases, the J end by 0 bases, with 15 bases between. The CDR3 is 18 amino acids. The CDR3: CASSQSAQHKLAKNIQYF. CDR3 nucleotide sequence: TGCGCCAGCAGTCAATCTGCACAGCACAAACTAGCCAAAAACATTCAGTACTTC.

This sequence joins TRBV20-1 and TRBJ1-2; D uncertain. V dropped 4 bases and J dropped 6 bases, with 6 bases sitting between them. This CDR3 is 10 amino acids long. Per germline, CDR1 DFQATT and CDR2 SNEGSKA (reference sequence). This CDR3 is CSAKKDGYTF. The CDR3 DNA follows: TGCAGTGCTAAGAAGGATGGCTACACCTTC.

For this clone: The sample has other DNA sequences that encode this CDR3 too. The chain combines TRBV14 with TRBJ2-7; D not resolved. V was clipped by 3 bases and J by 3 bases, with 3 bases between them. In germline, CDR1 is SGHDN, CDR2 FVKESK. The CDR3 extends over 11 amino acids. CDR3 in amino acids: CASSHGYEQYF. In DNA, the CDR3 is TGTGCCAGCAGCCATGGCTACGAGCAGTACTTC.

The chain has TRBV5-1 and TRBJ2-3, with D possibly TRBD1 on 6 matching bases. The CDR3 spans 17 residues. Trimming cost V 0 bases and J 3 bases, with 17 bases left between them. In germline, CDR1 is SGHRS, CDR2 YFSETQ. The CDR3 DNA reads TGCGCCAGCAGCTTGGGCGTTACAGGGCTGAGGACAGATACGCAGTATTTT. Protein: CASSLGVTGLRTDTQYF.

This chain uses TRBV9 with TRBJ1-3; no clear D. The ends were cut back, 3 bases at V and 2 bases at J, with 12 bases in the middle. Germline V gene data show CDR1 as SGDLS and CDR2 as YYNGEE. The CDR3 has 15 residues. For the CDR3, the DNA is TGTGCCAGCAGCGGAAGGACGGTACCTGGAAACACCATATATTTT. Translation: CASSGRTVPGNTIYF.

Only one count was recorded for this clone. V is TRBV7-6 and J is TRBJ1-5; D might be TRBD1 (6 bases). V gave up 5 bases and J gave up 2 bases, with 22 bases separating them. CDR1 is SGHVS, CDR2 FNYEAQ, per germline. The CDR3 is 18 residues long. The CDR3 DNA follows: TGTGCCAGCAGCGCCTGGCCCCAGGGGCCGAGTGGCAATCAGCCCCAGCATTTT. Translation: CASSAWPQGPSGNQPQHF.

In this sample, this clone turned up once. This chain uses TRBV7-9 with TRBJ1-3; 8 nucleotides agree with TRBD1. V was pared by 5 bases and J by 2 bases, with 11 bases of the junction left unmatched. The CDR3 is 17 residues long. Germline V lookup: CDR1 SEHNR, CDR2 FQNEAQ (reference sequence). The CDR3: CASSIGQGYLTGNTIYF. The CDR3 nucleotides are TGTGCCAGCAGCATAGGACAGGGCTATCTAACTGGAAACACCATATATTTT.

The rearrangement joins TRBV27 to TRBJ2-3; 12 bases agree with TRBD2. The CDR3 is made up of 17 amino acids. The germline CDR1 and CDR2 sequences are MNHEY and SMNVEV (reference sequence). Trimming cost V 2 bases and J 5 bases; bases outside gene matches: 8. CDR3 nucleotide sequence: TGTGCCAGCAGTTTAAACCTAGCGGGAGGGCGCAGAGATACGCAGTATTTT. Its translation: CASSLNLAGGRRDTQYF.

V and J are TRBV7-6 and TRBJ2-2, with D tentatively TRBD2 (5 bases). Looked up from germline, CDR1 is SGHVS and CDR2 is FNYEAQ. The germline V and J ends were trimmed by 2 bases and 4 bases, with 8 bases remaining between them. CDR3 size: 14 residues. CDR3 bases: TGTGCCAGCAGCTTAATAGCGCGCACCGGGGAGCTGTTTTTT. The encoded protein is CASSLIARTGELFF.

The chain joins TRBV6-1 to TRBJ1-6; D possibly corresponds to TRBD1 (5 bases). Trimming removed 4 bases from V and 6 bases from J, with 10 bases in between. The CDR3 consists of 14 residues. Germline V gives CDR1 MNHNS, CDR2 SASEGT. The CDR3 region is CASSVDSGNSPLHF. CDR3 DNA sequence: TGTGCCAGCAGTGTAGACAGTGGTAATTCACCCCTCCACTTT.

This clone came up once. The chain carries TRBV6-1 and TRBJ1-2; D is perhaps TRBD1 (6 bases). CDR3 length equals 15 residues. Germline CDR1 and CDR2: MNHNS and SASEGT. Deletions cut 1 base from V and 8 bases from J, with 17 bases between. CDR3 protein: CASSEGGNRVYGYTF. The DNA of the CDR3 is TGTGCCAGCAGTGAAGGAGGGAACAGGGTATACGGCTACACCTTC.

The chain couples TRBV20-1 to TRBJ1-1; no firm D call. CDR3 size: 11 residues. Germline V CDR1 and CDR2: DFQATT, SNEGSKA (reference sequence). The CDR3 DNA is TGCATATGGCTGCTGAACACTGAAGCTTTCTTT. Amino acid sequence: CIWLLNTEAFF.